The 7 T cell receptor beta chains below all came from one sample that was sequenced in a study of identical twins (dated by TCRdb to the mid-2010s). The library came from 5' RACE. Instrument on record: Illumina HiSeq 2000. Using fastp at Q25 and MiXCR, TCRdb reprocessed the public reads and kept productive beta chains. Here each entry gathers all rows of one CDR3 protein and keeps the most common genes and DNA. The sample table records a few hundred thousand distinct CDR3 sequences; roughly an eighth of these occur just once. The top ten constitute approximately 0.98% of the sample. The sample was also linked to a second study, of yellow fever vaccine responses in identical twins.

The material sequenced was CD4+ T cells sorted from blood. The source of these receptors is a woman between 18 and 30 years old in good health.

CDR3 nucleotides: TGCGCCAGCACCCCGGACAGAGGGCGGGTGGTCGAGCAGTACTTC. Translated, it gives CASTPDRGRVVEQYF. The genes are TRBV5-1 and TRBJ2-7; maybe TRBD1 (6 bases). Trimming removed 6 bases from V and 6 bases from J, with 22 bases in between. This CDR3 region has 15 residues. Germline CDR1 reads SGHRS; CDR2 reads YFSETQ.

The chain links TRBV13 to TRBJ2-3; D is perhaps TRBD2 (5 bases). Germline V gene sequence: CDR1 PRHDT, CDR2 FYEKMQ (reference sequence). Trimming shortened V by 5 bases and J by 7 bases, and 10 bases separated the two germline ends. This CDR3 has 12 residues. The CDR3 is CASSQAENTQYF. The CDR3 DNA reads as TGTGCCAGCAGCCAAGCGGAAAATACGCAGTATTTT.

As concerns this clonotype: Because the CDR3 is missing its conserved closing phenylalanine or tryptophan, this is likely a read error. V gene TRBV5-1 combines with J gene TRBJ2-5, with D possibly matching TRBD1 (6 bases). The CDR3 is 13 amino acids. Germline V gene lookup returns CDR1 SGHRS and CDR2 YFSETQ. Trimming cost V 3 bases and J 3 bases, with 9 bases left between them. Here the CDR3 reads CASSSGQKETQYY. CDR3 sequence (DNA): TGCGCCAGCAGCTCCGGACAGAAAGAGACCCAGTACTAC.

This clonotype has more than one count but fewer than ten. The chain employs TRBV29-1 and TRBJ2-5, with TRBD1 matching 10 bases. Trimming at V came to 5 bases and at J to 3 bases, leaving 6 bases not matched to a gene. Germline CDR1 and CDR2: SQVTM and ANQGSEA. The CDR3 is 14 amino acids. This CDR3 is CSVLPGQGKETQYF. CDR3 in DNA: TGCAGCGTTTTACCGGGACAGGGGAAAGAGACCCAGTACTTC.

V usage is TRBV6-5 and J usage is TRBJ2-1; maybe TRBD2 (6 bases). Germline V gives CDR1 MNHEY, CDR2 SVGAGI. V was cut by 2 bases and J by 9 bases, with 14 bases left in between. This CDR3 comprises 14 residues. CDR3 sequence: CASSYARGILEQFF. The CDR3, as DNA: TGTGCCAGCAGTTACGCGCGGGGTATCCTTGAGCAGTTCTTC.

This clonotype was counted a few times. CDR3 coding DNA: TGCGCCAGCAGCTTGGACGGGGGGGCCGTTACAGAGACCCAGTACTTC. This codes for CASSLDGGAVTETQYF. This chain links TRBV5-1 with TRBJ2-5; 8 bases align to TRBD2. The V and J ends lost 0 bases and 4 bases, in that order; junction bases with no gene match: 8. The CDR3 has 16 amino acids. Looked up from germline, CDR1 is SGHRS and CDR2 is YFSETQ.

This clonotype was counted only a few times. The V gene is TRBV5-6, the J gene TRBJ1-1, with a weak D call TRBD1 (6 bases). V lost 3 bases, J lost 5 bases, and 11 bases lay in between. The germline V gene encodes CDR1 SGHDT and CDR2 YYEEEE. The CDR3 has 13 residues. CDR3 region: CASSSTGRTEAFF. Here the CDR3 DNA reads TGTGCCAGCAGCTCAACAGGGAGGACTGAAGCTTTCTTT. Full variable domain (outside the CDR3, taken from reference TRBV5-6 and TRBJ1-1): DAGVTQSPTHLIKTRGQQVTLRCSPKSGHDTVSWYQQALGQGPQFIFQYYEEEERQRGNFPDRFSGHQFPNYSSELNVNALLLGDSALYLCASSSTGRTEAFFGQGTRLTVV.